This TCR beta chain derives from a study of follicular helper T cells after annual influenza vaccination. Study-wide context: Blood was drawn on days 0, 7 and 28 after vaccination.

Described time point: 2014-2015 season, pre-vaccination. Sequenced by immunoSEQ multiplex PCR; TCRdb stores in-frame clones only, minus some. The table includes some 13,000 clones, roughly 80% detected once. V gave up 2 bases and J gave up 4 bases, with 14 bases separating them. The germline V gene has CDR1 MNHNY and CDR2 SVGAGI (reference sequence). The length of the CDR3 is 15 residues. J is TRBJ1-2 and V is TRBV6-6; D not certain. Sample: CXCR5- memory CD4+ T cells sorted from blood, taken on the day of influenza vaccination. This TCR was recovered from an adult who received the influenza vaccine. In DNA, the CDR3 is TGTGCCAGCAGTTACCCCGGGGAATTGGGCTATGGCTACACCTTC. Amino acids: CASSYPGELGYGYTF.